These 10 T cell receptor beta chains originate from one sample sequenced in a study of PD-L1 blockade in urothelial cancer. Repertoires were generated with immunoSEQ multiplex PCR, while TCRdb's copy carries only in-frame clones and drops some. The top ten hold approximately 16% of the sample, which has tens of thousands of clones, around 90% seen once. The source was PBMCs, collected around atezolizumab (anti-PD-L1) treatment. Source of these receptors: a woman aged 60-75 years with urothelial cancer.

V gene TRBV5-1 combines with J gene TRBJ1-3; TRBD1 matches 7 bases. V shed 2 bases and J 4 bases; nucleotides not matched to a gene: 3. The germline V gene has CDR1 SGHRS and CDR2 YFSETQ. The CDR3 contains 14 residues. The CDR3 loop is CASSFGTVGNTIYF. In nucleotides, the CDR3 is TGCGCCAGCAGCTTCGGGACAGTAGGAAACACCATATATTTT.

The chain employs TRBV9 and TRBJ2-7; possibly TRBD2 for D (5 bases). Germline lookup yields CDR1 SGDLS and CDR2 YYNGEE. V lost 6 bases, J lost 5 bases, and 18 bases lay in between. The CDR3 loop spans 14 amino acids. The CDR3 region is CASTPGVNENEQYF. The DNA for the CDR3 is TGTGCCAGCACCCCCGGGGTTAACGAAAACGAGCAGTACTTC.

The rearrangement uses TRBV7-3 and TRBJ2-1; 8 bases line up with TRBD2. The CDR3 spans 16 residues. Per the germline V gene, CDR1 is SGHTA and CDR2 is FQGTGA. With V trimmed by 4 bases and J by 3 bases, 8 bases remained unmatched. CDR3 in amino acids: CASSSQAGVIYNEQFF. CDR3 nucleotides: TGTGCCAGCAGCTCCCAAGCGGGAGTGATCTACAATGAGCAGTTCTTC.

The CDR3 nucleotides are TGTGCCAGCGCCCCGGGACAGAGTAATGAAAAACTGTTTTTT. It translates to CASAPGQSNEKLFF. This sequence joins TRBV7-6 and TRBJ1-4; 7 bases match TRBD1. Trimming took 8 bases from V and 4 from J; bases not matched to a gene: 7. This CDR3 has 14 amino acids. Germline loops: CDR1 SGHVS, CDR2 FNYEAQ.

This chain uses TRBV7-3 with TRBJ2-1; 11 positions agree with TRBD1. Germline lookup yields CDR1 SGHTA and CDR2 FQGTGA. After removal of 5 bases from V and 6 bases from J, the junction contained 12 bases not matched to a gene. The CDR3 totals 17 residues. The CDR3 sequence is CASSLPSGTGGRNEQFF. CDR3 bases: TGTGCCAGCAGCCTACCCTCCGGGACAGGGGGTCGCAATGAGCAGTTCTTC.

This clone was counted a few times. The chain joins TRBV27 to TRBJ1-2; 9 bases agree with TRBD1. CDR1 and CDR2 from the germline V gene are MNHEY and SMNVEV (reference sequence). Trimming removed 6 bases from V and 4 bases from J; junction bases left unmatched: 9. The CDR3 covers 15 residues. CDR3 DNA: TGTGCCAGCAGAGGTATGGTGGGACAGGGCTATGGCTACACCTTC. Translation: CASRGMVGQGYGYTF.

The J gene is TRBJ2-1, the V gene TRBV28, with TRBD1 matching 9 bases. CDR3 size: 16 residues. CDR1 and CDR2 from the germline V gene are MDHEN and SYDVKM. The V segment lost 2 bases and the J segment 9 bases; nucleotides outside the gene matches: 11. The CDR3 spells CASSLRGKQGAPEQFF. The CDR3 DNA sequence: TGTGCCAGCAGTTTAAGGGGGAAACAGGGGGCGCCTGAGCAGTTCTTC.

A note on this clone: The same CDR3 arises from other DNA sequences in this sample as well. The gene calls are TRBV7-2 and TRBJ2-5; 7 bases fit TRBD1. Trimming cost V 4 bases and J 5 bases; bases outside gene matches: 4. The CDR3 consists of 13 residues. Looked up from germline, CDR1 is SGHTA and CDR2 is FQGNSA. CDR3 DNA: TGTGCCAGCAGCTCGGGACAGAGGGAGACCCAGTACTTC. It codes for CASSSGQRETQYF.

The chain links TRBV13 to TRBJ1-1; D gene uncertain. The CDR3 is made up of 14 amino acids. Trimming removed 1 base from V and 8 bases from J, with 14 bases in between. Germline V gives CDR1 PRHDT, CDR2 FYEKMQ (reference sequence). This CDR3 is CASSLVTNPQEAFF. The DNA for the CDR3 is TGTGCCAGCAGCTTAGTCACAAATCCCCAAGAAGCTTTCTTT. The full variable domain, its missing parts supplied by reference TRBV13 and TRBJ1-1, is AAGVIQSPRHLIKEKRETATLKCYPIPRHDTVYWYQQGPGQDPQFLISFYEKMQSDKGSIPDRFSAQQFSDYHSELNMSSLELGDSALYFCASSLVTNPQEAFFGQGTRLTVV.

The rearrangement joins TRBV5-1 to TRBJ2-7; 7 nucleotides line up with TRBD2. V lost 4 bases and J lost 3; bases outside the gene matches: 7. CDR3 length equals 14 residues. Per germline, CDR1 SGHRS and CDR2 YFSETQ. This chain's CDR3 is CASSQGLDLYEQYF. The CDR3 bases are TGCGCCAGCAGCCAAGGACTAGATCTCTACGAGCAGTACTTC.